This TCR beta chain is from a study of cytomegalovirus exposure and HLA in healthy donors. J was trimmed by 6 bases and V by 4 bases; bases with no gene match: 15. This CDR3 contains 17 residues. Germline V gene sequence: CDR1 KGHSH, CDR2 LQKENI. The PCR was carried out with 60 Vbeta primers and 13 Jbeta primers. Some clones are missing from TCRdb's copy, which holds only in-frame ones; the method was immunoSEQ multiplex PCR. The profile shows over 140,000 clones, around 80% of them singletons. Notes on this clone: Its antigen is unidentified.

Findings and caveats of the study: Cytomegalovirus-associated TCR beta chains were listed, numbering some 150. For TCR beta chains, V- and J-gene trimming was later linked to a missense DCLRE1C variant. From TCR beta sequences, most subjects' HLA-A and HLA-B alleles were reportedly predicted accurately.

V usage is TRBV18 and J usage is TRBJ2-7; 10 positions match TRBD2. What was sequenced was PBMCs. This TCR was sampled from a man between 25 and 39 years old in good health and CMV-seropositive. The DNA for the CDR3 is TGTGCCAGCTCACTCACCTCAAGCGGGGGGGCTATGATCGAGCAGTACTTC. Residues: CASSLTSSGGAMIEQYF. Filled out from reference TRBV18 and TRBJ2-7, the complete variable domain reads NAGVMQNPRHLVRRRGQEARLRCSPMKGHSHVYWYRQLPEEGLKFMVYLQKENIIDESGMPKERFSAEFPKEGPSILRIQQVVRGDSAAYFCASSLTSSGGAMIEQYFGPGTRLTVT.